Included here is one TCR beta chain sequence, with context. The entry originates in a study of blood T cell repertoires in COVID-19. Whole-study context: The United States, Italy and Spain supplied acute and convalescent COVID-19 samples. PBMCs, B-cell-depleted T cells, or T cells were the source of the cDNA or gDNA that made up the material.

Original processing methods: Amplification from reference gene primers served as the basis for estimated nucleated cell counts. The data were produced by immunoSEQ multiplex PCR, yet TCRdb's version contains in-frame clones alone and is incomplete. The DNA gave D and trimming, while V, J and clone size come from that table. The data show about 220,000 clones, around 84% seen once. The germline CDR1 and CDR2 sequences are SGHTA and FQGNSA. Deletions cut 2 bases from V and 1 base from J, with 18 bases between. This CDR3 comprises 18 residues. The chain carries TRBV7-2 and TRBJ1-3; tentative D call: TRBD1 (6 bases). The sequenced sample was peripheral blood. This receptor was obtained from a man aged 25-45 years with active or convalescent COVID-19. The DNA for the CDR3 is TGTGCCAGCAGCTTATTTCCCGCCGGGGGGCTATCTGGAAACACCATATATTTT. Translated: CASSLFPAGGLSGNTIYF.